The 11 T cell receptor beta chains reported below all come from one sample, sequenced in a study of cytomegalovirus exposure and HLA in healthy donors. Researchers ran the PCR with 60 Vbeta and 13 Jbeta primers. The table came from immunoSEQ multiplex PCR; TCRdb's copy has only in-frame clones and leaves some out. The data contain 150,000 to 200,000 clones, 65% to 85% of them seen just once; the ten biggest clones take up around 6.9%. Sequenced input: PBMCs. Receptors were obtained from a man in his forties or fifties in good health and CMV-seropositive.

This chain joins TRBV18 and TRBJ2-7; TRBD1 matches 9 bases. Germline assignment: CDR1 KGHSH and CDR2 LQKENI. The V segment lost 4 bases and the J segment 7 bases; nucleotides outside the gene matches: 11. The CDR3 runs to 15 residues. CDR3 coding DNA: TGTGCCAGCTCACAAGGGACAGGGAAAATAGGGGAGCAGTACTTC. Protein: CASSQGTGKIGEQYF.

The rearrangement uses TRBV7-2 and TRBJ2-1, with 7 bases fitting TRBD1. Trimming cost V 6 bases and J 3 bases; bases outside gene matches: 5. The CDR3 spans 14 residues. The V gene's germline CDR1 is SGHTA and CDR2 FQGNSA. The DNA of the CDR3 is TGTGCCAGCAGGGGACAGCTAATCTACAATGAGCAGTTCTTC. Amino acids: CASRGQLIYNEQFF.

The chain is built from TRBV6-4 and TRBJ2-1, with D maybe TRBD1 (5 bases). V dropped 7 bases and J dropped 4 bases, with 8 bases sitting between them. The CDR3 is made up of 12 amino acids. Germline V gene data show CDR1 as MRHNA and CDR2 as SNTAGT. The CDR3 reads CASKGEYNEQFF. The DNA for the CDR3 is TGTGCCAGCAAAGGGGAATACAATGAGCAGTTCTTC.

V is TRBV19 and J is TRBJ2-7; 8 bases are shared with TRBD2. CDR3 length: 16 amino acids. V dropped 7 bases and J dropped 6; count of bases not matched to a gene: 17. Germline V CDR1 and CDR2: LNHDA, SQIVND (reference sequence). The CDR3 here is CASTQSGGAVGGEQYF. In nucleotides, the CDR3 is TGTGCCAGTACCCAATCCGGGGGGGCCGTAGGAGGCGAGCAGTACTTC.

This chain connects TRBV11-2 to TRBJ1-1, with 7 bases that match TRBD1. CDR1 and CDR2 (germline): SGHAT, FQNNGV. With V trimmed by 5 bases and J by 0 bases, 6 bases remained unmatched. CDR3 length: 15 amino acids. CDR3: CASSTRQGLNTEAFF. The CDR3, as DNA: TGTGCCAGCAGCACCAGACAGGGCTTGAACACTGAAGCTTTCTTT.

The CDR3, as DNA: TGCAGTGCTCCAGATTTCGACGAGCAGTACTTC. Its translation: CSAPDFDEQYF. This chain uses TRBV20-1 with TRBJ2-7; D remains ambiguous. This CDR3 contains 11 residues. Germline values: CDR1 DFQATT, CDR2 SNEGSKA (reference sequence). Trimming took off 5 bases at V and 5 bases at J, with 10 bases between the two ends.

The chain recombines TRBV14 with TRBJ2-5; perhaps TRBD2 as D (7 bases). Germline V CDR1 and CDR2: SGHDN, FVKESK. The V gene lost 0 bases and the J gene lost 2 bases, with 13 bases spanning the gap. CDR3 size: 16 residues. The CDR3 sequence is CASSQERGAWQETQYF. CDR3 sequence (DNA): TGTGCCAGCAGCCAAGAACGGGGGGCATGGCAAGAGACCCAGTACTTC. Looking up the rest from reference TRBV14 and TRBJ2-5 gives the full variable domain: EAGVTQFPSHSVIEKGQTVTLRCDPISGHDNLYWYRRVMGKEIKFLLHFVKESKQDESGMPNNRFLAERTGGTYSTLKVQPAELEDSGVYFCASSQERGAWQETQYFGPGTRLLVL.

V gene TRBV9 combines with J gene TRBJ2-7; 9 nucleotides match TRBD1. This CDR3 is built from 16 residues. V was pared by 0 bases and J by 5 bases, with 9 bases of the junction left unmatched. The germline V gene has CDR1 SGDLS and CDR2 YYNGEE. CDR3: CASSVGGEQGADEQYF. In DNA form, the CDR3 reads TGTGCCAGCAGCGTAGGGGGGGAACAGGGGGCGGACGAGCAGTACTTC.

This clone was seen many times. This chain connects TRBV6-5 to TRBJ1-2; a possible D gene is TRBD1 (5 bases). Deletions cut 7 bases from V and 8 bases from J, with 17 bases between. Germline V gene lookup returns CDR1 MNHEY and CDR2 SVGAGI. The CDR3 has 13 residues. CDR3 loop: CASTPGQGRGYTF. DNA of the CDR3: TGTGCCAGCACCCCCGGGCAGGGAAGGGGCTACACCTTC.

The CDR3 DNA is TGTGCCAGCTCACCCCCGGGACCCTGGAGGGACTCACCCCTCCACTTT. Translation: CASSPPGPWRDSPLHF. V is TRBV18 and J is TRBJ1-6; D is perhaps TRBD1 (5 bases). The germline CDR1 and CDR2 sequences are KGHSH and LQKENI. Trimming removed 3 bases at V and 10 bases at J, with 19 bases between. The CDR3 is 16 residues long.

The chain has TRBV15 and TRBJ2-5, with D possibly matching TRBD2 (5 bases). The CDR3 covers 16 residues. The ends were cut back, 5 bases at V and 5 bases at J, with 21 bases in the middle. CDR1 is LNHNV, CDR2 YYDKDF, per germline (reference sequence). The CDR3 nucleotides read TGTGCCACCAGCCCCCCCCCGGCCTCCCCGGGGGAGACCCAGTACTTC. Its protein product is CATSPPPASPGETQYF.